The 4 T cell receptor beta chains presented below share a single source sample, sequenced in a study of blood T cell repertoires in COVID-19. Assay: immunoSEQ multiplex PCR; the TCRdb copy retains only in-frame clones and omits some. The sample has about 54,000 clones; over 75% are singletons. The sequencing sample was made of peripheral blood. The receptors here all came from a woman aged 40 to 55 with active COVID-19.

The chain carries TRBV6-1 and TRBJ1-2; D is undetermined. Germline V gene lookup returns CDR1 MNHNS and CDR2 SASEGT. CDR3 length equals 13 residues. The ends were cut back, 1 base at V and 4 bases at J, with 7 bases in the middle. CDR3: CASSEGGIYGYTF. Written as DNA, the CDR3 is TGTGCCAGCAGTGAAGGCGGGATCTATGGCTACACCTTC.

The chain employs TRBV19 and TRBJ1-3, with D perhaps TRBD1 (5 bases). From germline, CDR1 is LNHDA and CDR2 SQIVND (reference sequence). The CDR3 contains 14 residues. V lost 3 bases and J 1 base, leaving 7 bases between the germline ends. CDR3 in DNA: TGTGCCAGTAGTATCCGGGGGTCTGGAAACACCATATATTTT. This codes for CASSIRGSGNTIYF.

This chain uses TRBV7-9 with TRBJ2-1, with 8 bases fitting TRBD1. Germline CDR1 reads SEHNR; CDR2 reads FQNEAQ (reference sequence). CDR3 length: 17 amino acids. With 5 bases clipped from V and 3 bases from J, the junction kept 12 bases outside the gene matches. DNA for the CDR3: TGTGCCAGCAGCCCCATCGCTCGGACAGGGTTCTACAATGAGCAGTTCTTC. Residues: CASSPIARTGFYNEQFF.

V usage is TRBV7-2 and J usage is TRBJ1-5; 9 bases align to TRBD1. J lost 0 bases, V lost 2 bases, and 5 bases had no gene match. The CDR3 has 17 amino acids. CDR1 and CDR2 (germline): SGHTA, FQGNSA. CDR3 coding DNA: TGTGCCAGCAGCTTAAGCGGGACAGGGTATAGCAATCAGCCCCAGCATTTT. It codes for CASSLSGTGYSNQPQHF.